What follows is one T cell receptor (beta chain) and its context. How the authors handled the data: The authors estimated nucleated cell counts from reference gene primer amplification. Generated by immunoSEQ multiplex PCR, the TCRdb table keeps only in-frame clones and is missing some. V and J calls and clone size come straight from that table; D and trimming were deduced from the DNA. The sample records fewer than 120,000 clones, approximately 90% being singletons. This specimen comes from a study of blood T cell repertoires in COVID-19. Study summary: PBMCs, B-cell-depleted T cells, or T cells were the source of the cDNA or gDNA that made up the material.

The receptor was isolated from a woman in her forties or fifties with acute or convalescent COVID-19. Sequenced material: peripheral blood.

The CDR3 region is CASSLTTGTNSGNTIYF. CDR3 bases: TGTGCCAGCAGCTTAACCACAGGGACCAACTCTGGAAACACCATATATTTT. The chain recombines TRBV7-9 with TRBJ1-3; D is perhaps TRBD1 (6 bases). Germline V gene lookup returns CDR1 SEHNR and CDR2 FQNEAQ (reference sequence). With 2 bases removed from V and 0 bases from J, the gap between germline ends came to 14 bases. The CDR3 is 17 residues long.